The entry below describes one T cell receptor (beta chain). The V end lost 3 bases, the J end lost 3 bases, and 8 bases lay between the germline ends. The length of the CDR3 is 13 residues. The germline V gene has CDR1 KGHDR and CDR2 SFDVKD. The record originates from a study of blood T cell repertoires in COVID-19. Authors' processing steps: By means of reference gene primer amplification, nucleated cell counts were estimated. TCRdb keeps only in-frame clones here, not all; method: immunoSEQ multiplex PCR. V and J calls and clone size are as listed in that table; D and trimming were resolved from the DNA. There are around 350,000 clones in the sample; 85% to 90% occur only once, and 3% lies in the top ten.

Sequenced material: peripheral blood. This clonotype was obtained from a human donor in a cohort sampled during active COVID-19. This chain links TRBV24-1 with TRBJ2-7; possible D gene TRBD1, 5 bases. CDR3 in DNA: TGTGCCACCAGTGATGGCGACAGCTACGAGCAGTACTTC. Translating it yields CATSDGDSYEQYF.